This T cell receptor (beta chain) was documented in a study of molecular identifiers for immune sequencing clone quantification. Naive CD8 libraries were made from about 19,000 to 1,100,000 sorted cells, and they used 10%, 30% or 50% RNA. Germline lookup yields CDR1 MDHEN and CDR2 SYDVKM. J gave up 4 bases and V 1 base, and 5 bases lay outside the gene matches. The CDR3 spans 16 residues. This clonotype was detected ten times or more. Listed TCR primers, together with previously described methods, were used for the bulk TCR libraries. TCRdb passed the PCR reads through MiXCR, listing each CDR3 protein once. This sample yields about half a million distinct CDR3 sequences, of which 20% to 25% are seen a single time; 0.7% to 0.95% belongs to the top ten.

The TCR was taken from a human donor in good health. Some libraries in this study had Jurkat cell RNA spiked in. The chain employs TRBV28 and TRBJ2-3, with 10 bases identical to TRBD2. The sequenced sample was naive CD8+ T cells from blood, with Jurkat cell RNA spiked in. Subset specified: FACS-sorted CD8+CD4-CCR7+CD45RA+ naive T cells. CDR3 loop: CASSLYTSGKADTQYF. As DNA, the CDR3 is TGTGCCAGCAGTTTATATACTAGCGGGAAGGCAGATACGCAGTATTTT.